This T cell receptor beta chain was retrieved from a study of response to subunit inactivated influenza vaccine. As for this clonotype: Antigen unknown.

Germline V CDR1 and CDR2: SEHNR, FQNEAQ (reference sequence). CDR3 length: 15 residues. With 2 bases removed from V and 4 bases from J, the gap between germline ends came to 12 bases. Study-level points and caveats: A suggestion made by the authors is that each seasonal influenza vaccination recruits few new T cells.

Via MiXCR, TCRdb re-called the RT-PCR reads, giving one row per CDR3 protein. The repertoire consists of fewer than 550,000 distinct CDR3 sequences, with about 25% occurring once and the leading ten covering approximately 2%. The chain joins TRBV7-9 to TRBJ2-1, with a weak D call TRBD2 (6 bases). This clonotype originated in a man aged 45-60 years who received an inactivated influenza vaccine. The specimen comprised CD4+ T cells sorted from PBMCs, sampled 5 days after vaccination. CDR3 region: CASSLKDYRYNEQFF. CDR3 DNA: TGTGCCAGCAGCTTAAAGGACTACCGTTACAATGAGCAGTTCTTC.